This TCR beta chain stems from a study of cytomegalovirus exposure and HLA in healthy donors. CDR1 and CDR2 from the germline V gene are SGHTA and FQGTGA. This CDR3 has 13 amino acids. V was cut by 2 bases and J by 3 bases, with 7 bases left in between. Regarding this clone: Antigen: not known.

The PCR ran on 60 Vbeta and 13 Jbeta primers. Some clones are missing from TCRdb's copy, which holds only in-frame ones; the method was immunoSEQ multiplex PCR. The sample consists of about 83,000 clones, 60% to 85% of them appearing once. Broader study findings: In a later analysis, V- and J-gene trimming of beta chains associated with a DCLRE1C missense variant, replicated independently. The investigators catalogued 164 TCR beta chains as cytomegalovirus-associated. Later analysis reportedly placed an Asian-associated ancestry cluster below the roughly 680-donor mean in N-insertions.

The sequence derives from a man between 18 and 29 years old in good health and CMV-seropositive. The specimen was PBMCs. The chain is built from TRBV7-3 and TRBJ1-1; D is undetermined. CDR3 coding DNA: TGTGCCAGCAGCTTACTGGGCGACACTGAAGCTTTCTTT. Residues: CASSLLGDTEAFF. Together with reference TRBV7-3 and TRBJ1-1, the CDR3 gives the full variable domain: GAGVSQTPSNKVTEKGKYVELRCDPISGHTALYWYRQSLGQGPEFLIYFQGTGAADDSGLPNDRFFAVRPEGSVSTLKIQRTERGDSAVYLCASSLLGDTEAFFGQGTRLTVV.